The TCR beta chain described here comes from a study of OX40 agonist ivuxolimab in advanced cancers. As for the study in general: A male proportion of about 84% was recorded, with mean age about 54 years and range about 20 to 79. Partial responses occurred in Three dose-escalation patients, one with hepatocellular carcinoma and two with cutaneous melanoma.

Using immunoSEQ multiplex PCR, the repertoire was profiled, and TCRdb retains in-frame clones only, with some absent. This sample has tens of thousands of clones, with just under 95% found just once. Germline V gene lookup returns CDR1 SGDLS and CDR2 YYNGEE. V lost 3 bases and J 4 bases, leaving 13 bases between the germline ends. CDR3 length: 14 residues. Notes on this clone: Its antigen is unidentified.

The study's findings and limits: More expanded clones were seen, on average, in CD8+ T cells than in CD4+. There were also nonresponders showing low normalized T-cell clonal expansion.

The rearrangement uses TRBV9 and TRBJ1-1, with D perhaps TRBD1 (6 bases). The sequences come from CD4+ or CD8+ T cells sorted from blood, collected in a trial of the OX40 agonist ivuxolimab. The clonotype originates from an adult with an advanced solid tumor such as melanoma, head and neck, liver or kidney cancer. DNA of the CDR3: TGTGCCAGCAGCGAGTTACAGGGAACCACTGAAGCTTTCTTT. Encoded protein: CASSELQGTTEAFF.